Listed below are T cell receptor beta chains from one sample, sequenced in a study of patients and donors after allogeneic stem cell transplantation. TCRdb fed the RT-PCR reads into MiXCR, producing one record per CDR3 protein. The sample carries about 960,000 distinct CDR3 sequences, more than 15% recorded once. The sequenced sample was blood, either unsorted or a sorted T cell fraction (not recorded which). These receptors all stem from a human donor who was either an allogeneic HSCT recipient or a stem cell or donor lymphocyte infusion donor (not recorded which). It is not recorded whose cells these are; they may come from a transplant donor. Both conserved end residues are part of each CDR3. A D gene is named only where the DNA matches it firmly. The size entry is marked missing in some rows and otherwise reads once, few, many or a size class.

d_call j_call v_call clone_size cdr3_nt cdr3_aa
NA TRBJ2-5 TRBV14 NA TGTGCCAGCAGCCAAGGGCCTGAGGCTCCCAAGGGTCAAGAGACCCAGTACTTC CASSQGPEAPKGQETQYF
TRBD1 TRBJ1-6 TRBV5-8 many TGTGCCAGCAGCTTGGGGGGACAGAAGTCACCCCTCCACTTT CASSLGGQKSPLHF
NA TRBJ2-5 TRBV5-6 few TGTGCCAGCAGAACGGGGGCCAGAAGGGAGACCCAGTACTTC CASRTGARRETQYF
NA TRBJ2-1 TRBV20-1 few TGCAGTGCCAGGATGTTTAGGAGTTACAGCAATGAGCAGTTCTTC CSARMFRSYSNEQFF
TRBD2 TRBJ2-5 TRBV27 few TGTGCCAGCAGTTTATTCGGGGAGCGGGGGCCCCAAGAGACCCAGTACTTC CASSLFGERGPQETQYF
NA TRBJ2-2 TRBV7-9 NA TGTGCCAGCAATTATACGTGGGAAAAAAACACCGGGGAGCTGTTTTTT CASNYTWEKNTGELFF
NA TRBJ2-5 TRBV24-1 NA TGTGCCACCAGTGATGGGGAGGGGGCGAGGGAGACCCAGTACTTC CATSDGEGARETQYF
NA TRBJ2-7 TRBV20-1 NA TGCAGTGCTAGCTCGGGGGACCCCTACGAGCAGTACTTC CSASSGDPYEQYF
TRBD1 TRBJ1-2 TRBV13 few TGTGCCAGCAGCTCACGGACAGGACTGGACTATGGCTACACCTTC CASSSRTGLDYGYTF
NA TRBJ2-1 TRBV20-1 NA TGCAGTGCTAGACTAACGCGTGAGCAGTTCTTC CSARLTREQFF
NA TRBJ1-1 TRBV4-3 few TGCGCCAGCAGCCAAGAGGTTTCAGGTTCAATGAACACTGAAGCTTTCTTT CASSQEVSGSMNTEAFF
TRBD2 TRBJ2-7 TRBV7-7 few TGTGCCAGCGCCCGGGGGGGATTGAATTACGAGCAGTACTTC CASARGGLNYEQYF
NA TRBJ2-1 TRBV5-1 few TGCGCCAGCAGCTTGGCTACTCTCAATGAGCAGTTCTTC CASSLATLNEQFF
TRBD2 TRBJ2-1 TRBV10-2 NA TGCGCCAGCAGTGGGGGGACTAGCGGTAGAGGTTCCTACAATGAGCAGTTCTTC CASSGGTSGRGSYNEQFF
NA TRBJ1-5 TRBV20-1 NA TGCAGTGCTAGTTCGATAAGGGCCGATCAGCCCCAGCATTTT CSASSIRADQPQHF
TRBD2 TRBJ2-3 TRBV12-3/TRBV12-4 many TGTGCCAGCAGCGAGACTAGCGGGAGGGCCGATACGCAGTATTTT CASSETSGRADTQYF
NA TRBJ1-5 TRBV7-2 NA TGTGCCAGCAGCTTAGCCGGCGTGTATAGCAATCAGCCCCAGCATTTT CASSLAGVYSNQPQHF
NA TRBJ2-5 TRBV6-1 few TGTGCCAGCAGTACGGACTGGTGGGAGACCCAGTACTTC CASSTDWWETQYF
TRBD2 TRBJ2-5 TRBV15 few TGTGCCACCAGCAGATCCGCTAGCGGGGGGACCCAGTACTTC CATSRSASGGTQYF
NA TRBJ2-7 TRBV7-2 NA TGTGCCAGCAGCTTAGATGGCGGCAGTTACTACGAGCAGTACTTC CASSLDGGSYYEQYF
NA TRBJ2-2 TRBV12-3/TRBV12-4 few TGTGCCAGCACCGTACCAAACAGACAGGTCACCGGGGAGCTGTTTTTT CASTVPNRQVTGELFF
TRBD2 TRBJ2-5 TRBV10-1 NA TGCGCCAGCTACGGGCCTAGCGGGGACGTTTACCAAGAGACCCAGTACTTC CASYGPSGDVYQETQYF
TRBD1 TRBJ2-5 TRBV2 NA TGTGCCAGCAGTCCCACCCCAGGGGGCGAGGAGACCCAGTACTTC CASSPTPGGEETQYF
TRBD2 TRBJ2-3 TRBV5-1 NA TGCGCCAGCAGCACACTAGCGGGAGCAGCAGATACGCAGTATTTT CASSTLAGAADTQYF
TRBD2 TRBJ2-7 TRBV3-1 many TGTGCCAGCAGCCTGTCCCGGGGGACTAGCTACGAGCAGTACTTC CASSLSRGTSYEQYF
NA TRBJ2-3 TRBV5-1 few TGCGCCAGCAGCTTGTCCCAGGGGACTCACACAGATACGCAGTATTTT CASSLSQGTHTDTQYF
NA TRBJ2-7 TRBV2 few TGTGCCAGCCAGAGACAGATCTACGAGCAGTACTTC CASQRQIYEQYF
TRBD2 TRBJ2-7 TRBV27 few TGTGCCAGCAGTTTAATAGCGGGAGCCCTCTACGAGCAGTACTTC CASSLIAGALYEQYF
TRBD2 TRBJ2-2 TRBV7-3 many TGTGCCAGCAGCTTAAAGGGGAGGACTAGCGCCAACACCGGGGAGCTGTTTTTT CASSLKGRTSANTGELFF
NA TRBJ2-7 TRBV20-1 NA TGCAGTGCCATCAATTCGGACGGCACCTACGAGCAGTACTTC CSAINSDGTYEQYF
NA TRBJ1-2 TRBV11-2 NA TGTGCCAGCAGCGCTACTACCGGGACGGACTATGGCTACACCTTC CASSATTGTDYGYTF
TRBD1 TRBJ2-7 TRBV6-5 few TGTGCCAGCAGTTCAACCGGGACAGTGGGTCGCGAGCAGTACTTC CASSSTGTVGREQYF
NA TRBJ2-1 TRBV11-2 NA TGTGCCAGCAGCCCACACAGCCGAAAGCCCTCCTACAATGAGCAGTTCTTC CASSPHSRKPSYNEQFF
NA TRBJ2-5 TRBV2 NA TGTGCCAGCAGTGAGAAGGGGAAGGGCCAAGAGACCCAGTACTTC CASSEKGKGQETQYF
TRBD1 TRBJ1-5 TRBV19 NA TGTGCCAGTACCCCGGACAGGGGGCACGATCAGCCCCAGCATTTT CASTPDRGHDQPQHF
NA TRBJ2-3 TRBV20-1 NA TGCAGGGTAGACGGGGGAAGTACAGATACGCAGTATTTT CRVDGGSTDTQYF
TRBD1 TRBJ2-1 TRBV5-1 NA TGCGCCAGCAGCGAGACAGGGAGTCGGAATGAGCAGTTCTTC CASSETGSRNEQFF
NA TRBJ2-1 TRBV30 few TGTGCCTGGAGCCAGGGGGAGGGTAATGAGCAGTTCTTC CAWSQGEGNEQFF
NA TRBJ1-1 TRBV7-9 few TGTGCCAGTGTGTGGACTGAAGCTTTCTTT CASVWTEAFF
NA TRBJ2-3 TRBV4-2 few TGTGCCAGCAGCCAAGAAGACCTAGCAACCACAGATACGCAGTATTTT CASSQEDLATTDTQYF
NA TRBJ1-2 TRBV4-2 few TGTGCCAGCAGCCAAGATCGCAGGGCTCAGCGCTACACCTTC CASSQDRRAQRYTF
TRBD1 TRBJ1-2 TRBV2 few TGTGCCAGCAGGTCCACAGGGGGAACACCTGCGTATGGCTACACCTTC CASRSTGGTPAYGYTF
TRBD1 TRBJ1-5 TRBV6-1 few TGTGCCAGCAGTACGGGACAGACTAGCAATCAGCCCCAGCATTTT CASSTGQTSNQPQHF
TRBD1 TRBJ1-4 TRBV3-1 few TGTGCCAGCAGCCGACGATACAGGGGTTATAATGAAAAACTGTTTTTT CASSRRYRGYNEKLFF
NA TRBJ2-2 TRBV5-1 NA TGCGCCAGCAGCTTCGAGGGCGGTTACACCGGGGAGCTGTTTTTT CASSFEGGYTGELFF
NA TRBJ2-6 TRBV6-1 NA TGTGCCAGCAATGGCACCGCCGGACAGAGTGGGGCCAACGTCCTGACTTTC CASNGTAGQSGANVLTF
NA TRBJ2-3 TRBV20-1 few TGCAGTGCAATAGACACCGTTACGCAGTATTTT CSAIDTVTQYF
NA TRBJ1-5 TRBV5-1 few TGCGCCAGCAGCTTGGGTCCAGGCTTAGGCAATCAGCCCCAGCATTTT CASSLGPGLGNQPQHF
TRBD2 TRBJ2-1 TRBV12-3/TRBV12-4 many TGTGCCAGCAGTTTAGAGGCGGGGGCCTACAATGAGCAGTTCTTC CASSLEAGAYNEQFF
NA TRBJ1-2 TRBV19 few TGTGCCAGTAGTATAGCAGACCTCTCGAATGGCTACACCTTC CASSIADLSNGYTF
NA TRBJ1-1 TRBV5-1 NA TGCGCCAGCAGCTTTTCTGCAGGGAGGACTGAAGCTTTCTTT CASSFSAGRTEAFF
NA TRBJ1-4 TRBV12-3/TRBV12-4 few TGTGCCAGCAGTGATGCGGGACGTGAAAAACTGTTTTTT CASSDAGREKLFF
NA TRBJ2-1 TRBV24-1 NA TGTGCCACCAGTGATACCTACCTCCCTTCCCACAATGAGCAGTTCTTC CATSDTYLPSHNEQFF
NA TRBJ2-3 TRBV6-1 few TGTGCCAGCAGCAATTTACATGCAGATACGCAGTATTTT CASSNLHADTQYF
NA TRBJ2-3 TRBV9 NA TGTGCCAGCAGCGGGGCAGGCACAGATACGCAGTATTTT CASSGAGTDTQYF
TRBD1 TRBJ2-3 TRBV4-2 NA TGTGCCAGCAGCCCCAGGGGGCTGGAAGATACGCAGTATTTT CASSPRGLEDTQYF
NA TRBJ2-5 TRBV19 once TGTGCCAGTAGTATACTTGGCGGCCAAGAGACCCAGTACTTC CASSILGGQETQYF